This T cell receptor (beta chain) originates from a study of CD8+CD57+ T cells in acquired aplastic anemia. Looking at the study overall: Mean DNA quantity obtained from sorted CD4+ and CD8+ cells was 2.5 to 4 ug. Whole-study findings and limits: Patients and controls shared 25 to 35 CD8+ CDR3 sequences, highly expressed in patients.

Germline V lookup: CDR1 SQVTM, CDR2 ANQGSEA. The ends were cut back, 7 bases at V and 5 bases at J, with 15 bases in the middle. CDR3 length: 12 amino acids. All sequencing subjects had displayed CD8+CD57+ cell expansion on flow cytometry. The cohort consisted entirely of patients having severe acquired aplastic anemia. Profiling of TCR beta VDJ combinations and CDR3 sequences used genomic DNA as template. TCRdb recomputed calls from the reads with MiXCR, one row per CDR3 protein. Among roughly 250,000 distinct CDR3 sequences listed, around half were seen once. As regards this clonotype: Its target is unknown.

The receptor was derived from a human donor with aplastic anemia. The J gene is TRBJ2-7, the V gene TRBV29-1; D possibly matches TRBD1 or TRBD2 (5 bases each). The specimen sequenced was sorted CD4+, CD8+, or CD8+CD57+ T cells (not recorded which) from PBMCs. CDR3 in amino acids: CSAGTYPHEQYF. The CDR3 nucleotides read TGCAGCGCCGGGACCTACCCTCACGAGCAGTACTTC.